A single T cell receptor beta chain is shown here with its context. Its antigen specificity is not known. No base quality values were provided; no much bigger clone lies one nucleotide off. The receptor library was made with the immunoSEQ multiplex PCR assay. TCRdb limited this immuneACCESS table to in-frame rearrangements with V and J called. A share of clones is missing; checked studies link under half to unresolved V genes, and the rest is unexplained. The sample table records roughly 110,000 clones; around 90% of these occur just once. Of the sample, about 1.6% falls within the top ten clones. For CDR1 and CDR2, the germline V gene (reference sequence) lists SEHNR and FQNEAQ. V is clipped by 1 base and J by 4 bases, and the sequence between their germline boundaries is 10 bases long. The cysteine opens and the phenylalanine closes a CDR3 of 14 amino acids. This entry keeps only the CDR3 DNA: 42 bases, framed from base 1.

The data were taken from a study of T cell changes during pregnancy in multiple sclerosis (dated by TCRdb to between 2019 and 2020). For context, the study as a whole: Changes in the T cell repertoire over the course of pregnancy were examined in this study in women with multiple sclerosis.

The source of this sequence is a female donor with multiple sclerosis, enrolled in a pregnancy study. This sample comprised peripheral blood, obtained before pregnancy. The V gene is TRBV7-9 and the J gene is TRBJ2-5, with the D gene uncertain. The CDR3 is CASSLVAGRETQYF. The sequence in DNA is TGTGCCAGCAGCTTAGTAGCCGGCCGAGAGACCCAGTACTTC. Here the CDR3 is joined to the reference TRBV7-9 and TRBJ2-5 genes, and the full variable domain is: DTGVSQNPRHKITKRGQNVTFRCDPISEHNRLYWYRQTLGQGPEFLTYFQNEAQLEKSRLLSDRFSAERPKGSFSTLEIQRTEQGDSAMYLCASSLVAGRETQYFGPGTRLLVL.